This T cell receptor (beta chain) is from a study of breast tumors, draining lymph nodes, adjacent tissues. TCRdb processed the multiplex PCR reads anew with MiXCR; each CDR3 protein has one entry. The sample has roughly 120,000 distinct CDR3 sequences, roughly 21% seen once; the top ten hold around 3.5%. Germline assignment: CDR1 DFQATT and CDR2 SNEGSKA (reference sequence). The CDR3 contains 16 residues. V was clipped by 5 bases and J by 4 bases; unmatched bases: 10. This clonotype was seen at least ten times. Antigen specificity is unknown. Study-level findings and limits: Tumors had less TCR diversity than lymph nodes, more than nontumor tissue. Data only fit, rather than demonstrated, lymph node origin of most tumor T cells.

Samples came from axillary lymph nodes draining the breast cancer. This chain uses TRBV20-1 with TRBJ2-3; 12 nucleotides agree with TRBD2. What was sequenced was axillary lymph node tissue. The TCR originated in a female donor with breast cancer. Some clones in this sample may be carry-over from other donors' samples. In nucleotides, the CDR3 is TGCAGTGCTGATAGGCGGACTAGCGGGGACCCAGATACGCAGTATTTT. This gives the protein CSADRRTSGDPDTQYF.